Described below is a single TCR beta chain sequence and its context. Its antigen remains unknown. Version v3.0 of the immunoSEQ assay ran at survey level. The repertoire was sequenced with immunoSEQ multiplex PCR; TCRdb's copy has only in-frame clones and lacks some. The sample consists of about 22,000 clones, over 75% of them appearing once. The sample comes from a study of long-term antiretroviral therapy in people with HIV. Study-wide results and caveats: Therapy changes, viral resistance and ART adherence were not documented in the available data. Although diversity increased after ART, it remained lower than in transplant donor controls.

Germline-derived CDR1 and CDR2 are SGHTA and FQGTGA. V lost 6 bases and J 14 bases, leaving 16 bases between the germline ends. The CDR3 sequence is 11 residues long. Specimen: unsorted PBMCs, collected 1.8 years before starting antiretroviral therapy. The V and J genes are TRBV7-3 and TRBJ1-2; D is perhaps TRBD1 (6 bases). The receptor was isolated from a young woman with HIV. The CDR3 here is CASSLSGALTF. For the CDR3, the DNA is TGTGCCAGCAGTTTATCAGGGGCCCTGACCTTC.